These 6 T cell receptor beta chains were all obtained from the same sample, sequenced in a study of cytomegalovirus exposure and HLA in healthy donors. With 60 Vbeta and 13 Jbeta primers, the PCR was carried out. Only in-frame clones appear in the TCRdb table, and some are missing; sequencing was by immunoSEQ multiplex PCR. The data contain some 170,000 clones, more than 80% of them seen just once; the ten biggest clones take up around 4.7%. The specimen sequenced was PBMCs. The source of these receptors is a woman between 18 and 30 years old in good health and CMV-seropositive.

CDR3 residues: CASSLQQGLRTDTQYF. The CDR3 DNA is TGTGCCAGCAGCTTGCAACAGGGACTACGCACAGATACGCAGTATTTT. The rearrangement joins TRBV5-6 to TRBJ2-3; D is possibly TRBD2 (7 bases). The V end lost 1 base, the J end lost 1 base, and 13 bases lay between the germline ends. The CDR3 covers 16 residues. CDR1 and CDR2 from the germline V gene are SGHDT and YYEEEE.

The DNA for the CDR3 is TGTGCCAGCAGCGCGGACAGGGGGAACTATGGCTACACCTTC. The encoded protein is CASSADRGNYGYTF. The chain recombines TRBV5-5 with TRBJ1-2, with 10 bases matching TRBD1. The germline V gene encodes CDR1 SGHKS and CDR2 YYEKEE (reference sequence). J was trimmed by 2 bases and V by 4 bases; bases with no gene match: 2. This CDR3 spans 14 amino acids. The full variable domain, with the rest looked up from reference TRBV5-5 and TRBJ1-2, is DAGVTQSPTHLIKTRGQQVTLRCSPISGHKSVSWYQQVLGQGPQFIFQYYEKEERGRGNFPDRFSARQFPNYSSELNVNALLLGDSALYLCASSADRGNYGYTFGSGTRLTVV.

The count of this clone is one. V gene TRBV19 combines with J gene TRBJ1-2, with D perhaps matching TRBD1 (5 bases). Trimming left V 4 bases short and J 6 bases short, with 15 bases between. The germline CDR1 and CDR2 sequences are LNHDA and SQIVND (reference sequence). CDR3 size: 14 residues. CDR3 DNA: TGTGCCAGTAGTACCTCGACAGAGAGCGATGGCTACACCTTC. Protein sequence: CASSTSTESDGYTF.

This clone is a singleton in its sample. Additional DNA sequences in this sample encode the identical CDR3. The chain joins TRBV7-2 to TRBJ1-5; D not certain. Germline V gene data show CDR1 as SGHTA and CDR2 as FQGNSA. V lost 0 bases and J lost 6, with 6 bases in between. CDR3 size: 13 residues. The CDR3 bases are TGTGCCAGCAGCTTAGCGCGAGGTCAGCCCCAGCATTTT. This translates into CASSLARGQPQHF.

CDR3 bases: TGTGCCAGCAGCGGGCGACAGGCCCGGGTTGAAGCTTTCTTT. Translating gives CASSGRQARVEAFF. The chain couples TRBV5-6 to TRBJ1-1, with D maybe TRBD1 (6 bases). There are 14 residues in the CDR3. V lost 4 bases, J lost 7 bases, and 17 bases lay in between. The V gene's germline CDR1 is SGHDT and CDR2 YYEEEE.

This chain links TRBV6-5 with TRBJ2-1; 8 nucleotides align to TRBD2. Germline-derived CDR1 and CDR2 are MNHEY and SVGAGI. V was pared by 6 bases and J by 1 base, with 5 bases of the junction left unmatched. This CDR3 region has 15 residues. The CDR3 loop reads CASSQRGPSYNEQFF. CDR3 nucleotides: TGTGCCAGCAGCCAGCGGGGGCCGTCCTACAATGAGCAGTTCTTC.